Listed below are T cell receptor beta chains from one sample, sequenced in a study of molecular identifiers for immune sequencing clone quantification. TCRdb re-called the PCR reads through MiXCR, storing one row per CDR3 protein. The sample includes more than 450,000 distinct CDR3 sequences, 20% to 25% of them seen just once. The specimen was naive CD8+ T cells from blood, with Jurkat cell RNA spiked in. The receptors were sampled from a human donor in good health. Some libraries in this study had Jurkat cell RNA spiked in. Each CDR3 is given with its conserved first and last residue. The D gene is left open where the match is weak. For some rows the clone size is stated as once, few or many, or as a class when expanded; others skip it.

CDR3 protein	CDR3 DNA	D gene	V gene	clone size	J gene
CASSFASSYEQYF	TGCGCCAGCAGCTTTGCGAGCTCCTACGAGCAGTACTTC	.	TRBV27	many	TRBJ2-7
CSVEGLAGQETQYF	TGCAGCGTTGAGGGACTAGCGGGACAGGAGACCCAGTACTTC	TRBD2	TRBV29-1	many	TRBJ2-5
CASSRGGGNEKLFF	TGCGCCAGCAGCCGGGGGGGGGGGAATGAAAAACTGTTTTTT	.	TRBV4-3	.	TRBJ1-4
CASSPGTGISDEQYF	TGCGCCAGCAGCCCAGGGACCGGGATCTCGGACGAGCAGTACTTC	.	TRBV5-1	few	TRBJ2-7
CASRVATEAFF	TGTGCCAGCAGGGTGGCCACTGAAGCTTTCTTT	.	TRBV28	.	TRBJ1-1
CASSQGAYGRVDTGELFF	TGTGCCAGCAGCCAAGGAGCCTATGGCAGGGTGGACACCGGGGAGCTGTTTTTT	.	TRBV3-1	few	TRBJ2-2
CASSFFRAGPYEQYF	TGTGCCAGCAGTTTTTTCAGGGCAGGCCCTTACGAGCAGTACTTC	.	TRBV28	.	TRBJ2-7
CASSWETGEWDEQYF	TGCGCCAGCAGCTGGGAGACAGGGGAGTGGGACGAGCAGTACTTC	TRBD1	TRBV5-1	many	TRBJ2-7
CASSQDFQGGQTDTQYF	TGCGCCAGCAGCCAAGATTTCCAGGGGGGCCAGACAGATACGCAGTATTTT	.	TRBV4-3	many	TRBJ2-3
CASSAGQGYGANVLTF	TGTGCCAGCAGCGCGGGACAGGGGTACGGGGCCAACGTCCTGACTTTC	TRBD1	TRBV11-3	few	TRBJ2-6
CASSQKQGIEAFF	TGTGCCAGCAGTCAAAAACAGGGGATCGAAGCTTTCTTT	TRBD1	TRBV6-2/TRBV6-3	many	TRBJ1-1
CASSWGPTGSNQPQHF	TGTGCCAGCAGCTGGGGGCCGACAGGGAGCAATCAGCCCCAGCATTTT	TRBD1	TRBV11-2	few	TRBJ1-5
CASSRLIATDTQYF	TGTGCCAGCAGCCGCCTCATAGCCACAGATACGCAGTATTTT	.	TRBV7-9	many	TRBJ2-3
CASSLPGQGARGANVLTF	TGTGCCAGCAGCTTACCGGGACAGGGGGCTCGAGGGGCCAACGTCCTGACTTTC	TRBD1	TRBV5-5	many	TRBJ2-6
CASSEGNRNTEAFF	TGTGCCAGCAGTGAAGGAAACCGGAACACTGAAGCTTTCTTT	.	TRBV2	many	TRBJ1-1
CASSLFEQGTYEQYF	TGCGCCAGCAGCTTGTTCGAGCAGGGGACCTACGAGCAGTACTTC	.	TRBV5-1	many	TRBJ2-7
CASNPGADYGYTF	TGTGCCAGTAATCCAGGGGCCGACTATGGCTACACCTTC	.	TRBV19	few	TRBJ1-2
CASSPGTRETQHF	TGTGCCAGCAGCCCGGGGACACGGGAGACCCAGCACTTC	.	TRBV7-9	once	TRBJ2-5
CASSQAATDTYEQYF	TGCGCCAGCAGCCAAGCCGCCACGGACACCTACGAGCAGTACTTC	.	TRBV4-3	few	TRBJ2-7
CASSRWDREETQYF	TGTGCCAGCAGCCGCTGGGACAGGGAAGAGACCCAGTACTTC	TRBD1	TRBV6-2/TRBV6-3	many	TRBJ2-5
CASNSGGWYNEQFF	TGTGCCAGCAATAGCGGGGGTTGGTACAATGAGCAGTTCTTC	TRBD2	TRBV6-5	.	TRBJ2-1
CASSLGAGGNTEAFF	TGTGCCAGCAGCTTGGGGGCAGGGGGCAACACTGAAGCTTTCTTT	TRBD1	TRBV5-4	many	TRBJ1-1